This TCR beta chain was captured in a study of T cells after yellow fever vaccination. Whole-study context: Some fractions had low cell numbers, and these were prepared with SMART-Seq v4 Ultra Low Input. Overall study findings and caveats: A minor fraction of clonotypes spanned both CD4 and CD8 compartments. A large majority of primary-vaccination clones showed up again after the booster (approximately 96% CD4, roughly 88% CD8).

This clonotype was seen only a few times. The antigen remains undetermined. It was through 5'RACE template switching that TCR cDNA was made, with a universal primer site and UMIs added. TCRdb analysed the 5' RACE reads with MiXCR anew, one entry per CDR3 protein. The sample includes a few hundred thousand distinct CDR3 sequences, roughly 6.2% of them seen just once. This sequence originates from a man aged 30 to 45 who received the YFV17D yellow fever vaccine. Specimen: CD4+ T cells sorted from PBMCs, collected on the day of the yellow fever booster vaccination.

CDR3 in DNA: TGTGCCAGCAGTCAAACAGGGGGGCCCTGGGAGCAGTACTTC. Amino acids: CASSQTGGPWEQYF. The V call is TRBV7-9, the J call TRBJ2-7, with 8 bases matching TRBD1. Germline V lookup: CDR1 SEHNR, CDR2 FQNEAQ (reference sequence). This CDR3 has 14 residues. The ends lost 6 bases at V and 7 bases at J; junction bases unmatched: 11.